This entry lists 10 T cell receptor beta chains sequenced from one sample in a study of control samples from healthy donors and cancer patients. Assay used: immunoSEQ multiplex PCR; TCRdb lists only in-frame clones, some missing. The table shows 100,000 to 150,000 clones, with just under 95% occurring only once. Specimen: blood. These receptors were obtained from a man between 18 and 35 years old in good health.

This chain uses TRBV15 with TRBJ1-5; D gene uncertain. Germline CDR1 reads LNHNV; CDR2 reads YYDKDF (reference sequence). The CDR3 consists of 13 residues. Between the trimmed V and J ends, which lost 0 bases and 1 base, there was a span of 1 base. The CDR3 spells CATSRESNQPQHF. The CDR3 coding sequence is TGTGCCACCAGCAGAGAAAGCAATCAGCCCCAGCATTTT. The whole variable domain, filled in from reference TRBV15 and TRBJ1-5, reads DAMVIQNPRYQVTQFGKPVTLSCSQTLNHNVMYWYQQKSSQAPKLLFHYYDKDFNNEADTPDNFQSRRPNTSFCFLDIRSPGLGDTAMYLCATSRESNQPQHFGDGTRLSIL.

The genes are TRBV3-1 (or the pseudogene TRBV3-2) and TRBJ2-1, with no clear D. V gave up 5 bases and J gave up 0 bases, with 8 bases separating them. This CDR3 region has 14 residues. Germline CDR1 and CDR2: LGHDT and YNNKEL (reference sequence). CDR3 amino acids: CASSGRSSYNEQFF. The CDR3 coding sequence is TGTGCCAGCAGCGGACGGAGCTCCTACAATGAGCAGTTCTTC.

This sequence joins TRBV5-1 and TRBJ2-7; 9 bases agree with TRBD1. Germline trimming cut 0 bases from V and 3 bases from J; bases unmatched to any gene: 4. Germline assignment: CDR1 SGHRS and CDR2 YFSETQ. The CDR3 totals 15 residues. Here the CDR3 reads CASSLAGTGIYEQYF. CDR3 nucleotide sequence: TGCGCCAGCAGCTTGGCCGGGACAGGGATCTACGAGCAGTACTTC. Together with reference TRBV5-1 and TRBJ2-7, the CDR3 gives the full variable domain: KAGVTQTPRYLIKTRGQQVTLSCSPISGHRSVSWYQQTPGQGLQFLFEYFSETQRNKGNFPGRFSGRQFSNSRSEMNVSTLELGDSALYLCASSLAGTGIYEQYFGPGTRLTVT.

The rearrangement links TRBV12-3 or TRBV12-4 to TRBJ2-5; TRBD2 is a possible D gene (5 bases). The V and J ends lost 6 bases and 3 bases respectively, with 11 bases between them. There are 13 residues in the CDR3. The CDR3, as DNA: TGTGCCAGCAGATATGGACTGGAAGAGACCCAGTACTTC. Its translation: CASRYGLEETQYF.

The V and J genes are TRBV2 and TRBJ2-7; D gene unclear. The CDR3 sequence is 14 residues long. The germline gives CDR1 SNHLY, CDR2 FYNNEI. V was shortened by 2 bases and J by 3 bases, with 11 bases between the two germline ends. This chain's CDR3 is CASSELPGRYEQYF. The CDR3 coding sequence is TGTGCCAGCAGTGAACTACCTGGGCGCTACGAGCAGTACTTC.

This chain links TRBV20-1 with TRBJ2-5; D is perhaps TRBD2 (7 bases). V was cut by 3 bases and J by 2 bases, with 16 bases left in between. This CDR3 is 15 amino acids long. The germline V gene encodes CDR1 DFQATT and CDR2 SNEGSKA (reference sequence). The CDR3 sequence: CSASLVGGAQETQYF. In DNA, the CDR3 is TGCAGTGCTAGTTTGGTGGGGGGGGCTCAAGAGACCCAGTACTTC.

This clone has more than one count but fewer than ten. This chain links TRBV10-3 with TRBJ1-2, with D tentatively TRBD1 (6 bases). The CDR3 is 13 amino acids. Trimming pared 4 bases from V and 2 bases from J, leaving 8 bases between. Germline V lookup: CDR1 ENHRY, CDR2 SYGVKD. The CDR3 spells CAISVDRNYGYTF. DNA of the CDR3: TGTGCCATCAGTGTGGACAGAAACTATGGCTACACCTTC.

The chain couples TRBV6-5 to TRBJ2-7; D call uncertain. The germline gives CDR1 MNHEY, CDR2 SVGAGI. The CDR3 sequence is 14 residues long. The V and J ends lost 4 bases and 2 bases respectively, with 12 bases between them. CDR3 coding DNA: TGTGCCAGCAGTTCGGCCCGGTTAGCCTACGAGCAGTACTTC. This gives the protein CASSSARLAYEQYF.

This clone showed up just once. The genes are TRBV6-6 and TRBJ1-1; 7 nucleotides match TRBD1. The CDR3 is 15 residues long. Looked up from germline, CDR1 is MNHNY and CDR2 is SVGAGI (reference sequence). Trimming took 2 bases from V and 3 from J; bases not matched to a gene: 6. For the CDR3, the DNA is TGTGCCAGCAGTTACGGACAGGATCGGTACACTGAAGCTTTCTTT. This sequence encodes CASSYGQDRYTEAFF.

The rearrangement joins TRBV10-3 to TRBJ1-2; maybe TRBD1 (5 bases). The germline V and J ends were trimmed by 6 bases and 6 bases, with 11 bases remaining between them. Germline V lookup: CDR1 ENHRY, CDR2 SYGVKD. The CDR3 sequence is 12 residues long. The CDR3 coding sequence is TGTGCCATCAGGGCGGAGGACAATGGCTACACCTTC. Translating it yields CAIRAEDNGYTF.